This note documents a single T cell receptor (beta chain) sequence. Assay used: immunoSEQ multiplex PCR; TCRdb lists only in-frame clones, some missing. The sample lists under 300,000 clones; around 87% were seen once. The V segment lost 2 bases and the J segment 4 bases; nucleotides outside the gene matches: 7. The germline V gene encodes CDR1 MNHEY and CDR2 SVGEGT. The CDR3 loop spans 18 amino acids. This entry comes from a study of blood T cell repertoires in COVID-19. Study information: The cDNA or gDNA used as material had been derived from T cells, B-cell-depleted T cells, or PBMCs.

Sequencing was carried out using PBMCs or T cells enriched from blood (not recorded which). This TCR was recovered from a woman between 45 and 65 years old who had recovered from COVID-19. V and J are TRBV6-2 or TRBV6-3 and TRBJ2-6; 11 bases are a match to TRBD2. CDR3 in DNA: TGTGCCAGCAGTTACCGACTAGCGGGGAGTGCAGGGGCCAACGTCCTGACTTTC. This encodes CASSYRLAGSAGANVLTF.